This record looks at one TCR beta chain sequence and its context. Its antigen is undetermined. These data belong to a study of response to subunit inactivated influenza vaccine. Whole-study findings and limits: Few additional T cells are recruited per seasonal influenza vaccination, authors suggested.

One entry per CDR3 protein results from TCRdb running MiXCR on the RT-PCR reads. Seen here are under 200,000 distinct CDR3 sequences, less than 15% observed once, and the top ten hold around 32%. The data were also submitted as part of a second study, on T cells expressing NK-cell markers. That study adds: The cDNA for TCR beta came from 5'RACE template switching with UMIs.

Sequenced material: CD8+ T cells sorted from PBMCs, taken roughly 13 days after vaccination. The receptor's source is a man between 45 and 60 years old who received an inactivated influenza vaccine.

The CDR3 nucleotides are TGTGCCAGCAGTGAACCTTCCCTTAGCAATCAGCCCCAGCATTTT. Protein: CASSEPSLSNQPQHF. The V and J genes are TRBV6-1 and TRBJ1-5; D not certain. CDR1 is MNHNS, CDR2 SASEGT, per germline. The CDR3 loop spans 15 amino acids. Trimming shortened V by 2 bases and J by 0 bases, and 8 bases separated the two germline ends.